These 6 T cell receptor beta chains originate from one sample sequenced in a study of immune evolution from preneoplasia to lung adenocarcinoma. TCRdb keeps only in-frame clones here, not all; method: immunoSEQ multiplex PCR. Of several thousand clones in the sample, approximately 81% were seen once. Material for sequencing was FFPE adjacent normal lung tissue. These receptors all stem from a donor at least 70 years old with lung adenocarcinoma.

The chain couples TRBV7-9 to TRBJ1-2; 8 nucleotides match TRBD1. Trimming took 4 bases from V and 0 from J; bases not matched to a gene: 4. The CDR3 spans 15 residues. Germline V lookup: CDR1 SEHNR, CDR2 FQNEAQ (reference sequence). CDR3 sequence reads: CASSSTQGANYGYTF. The CDR3 coding sequence is TGTGCCAGCAGCTCGACACAGGGGGCTAACTATGGCTACACCTTC.

The V gene is TRBV6-6, the J gene TRBJ2-4; TRBD1 matches 10 bases. V shed 2 bases and J 8 bases; nucleotides not matched to a gene: 9. The germline V gene encodes CDR1 MNHNY and CDR2 SVGAGI (reference sequence). There are 16 residues in the CDR3. CDR3 sequence: CASSYAPDRGEDIQYF. The CDR3 region has the DNA TGTGCCAGCAGTTACGCCCCGGACAGGGGGGAGGACATTCAGTACTTC.

The genes are TRBV9 and TRBJ2-2; 7 bases line up with TRBD1. Trimming cost V 2 bases and J 4 bases; bases outside gene matches: 5. Germline V gene sequence: CDR1 SGDLS, CDR2 YYNGEE. The CDR3 is 15 amino acids. The CDR3 region has the DNA TGTGCCAGCAGCGTCCGGGACAGCTTCACCGGGGAGCTGTTTTTT. Its protein product is CASSVRDSFTGELFF. The full variable domain, its missing parts supplied by reference TRBV9 and TRBJ2-2, is DSGVTQTPKHLITATGQRVTLRCSPRSGDLSVYWYQQSLDQGLQFLIQYYNGEERAKGNILERFSAQQFPDLHSELNLSSLELGDSALYFCASSVRDSFTGELFFGEGSRLTVL.

This clone showed up just once. As DNA, the CDR3 is TGTGCCATCAGCGGGACTACTAATGAGCAGTTCTTC. As protein: CAISGTTNEQFF. The chain is built from TRBV10-3 and TRBJ2-1; TRBD2 matches 7 bases. This CDR3 has 12 amino acids. Germline loops: CDR1 ENHRY, CDR2 SYGVKD. V shed 6 bases, J shed 7 bases, and the junction held 3 bases outside the gene matches.

The CDR3 loop reads CAWSERIRNEQFF. The CDR3 bases are TGTGCCTGGAGTGAAAGGATACGCAATGAGCAGTTCTTC. This chain joins TRBV30 and TRBJ2-1; D not resolved. The CDR3 has 13 amino acids. V gave up 1 base and J gave up 6 bases, with 10 bases separating them. Germline CDR1 reads GTSNPN; CDR2 reads SVGIG (reference sequence).

V and J are TRBV7-8 and TRBJ2-7, with 8 nucleotides matching TRBD2. V shed 5 bases and J 3 bases; nucleotides not matched to a gene: 9. CDR1 is SGHVS, CDR2 FQNEAQ, per germline. This CDR3 contains 15 residues. The chain's CDR3 is CASSPRTSRNYEQYF. CDR3 nucleotides: TGTGCCAGCAGCCCGCGGACTAGCAGGAACTACGAGCAGTACTTC.